Shown below are 4 T cell receptor beta chains from a single sample sequenced in a study of T-cell reconstitution after alpha-beta-depleted transplantation in children. This sample's TCRbeta library carried unique molecular identifier barcodes. TCRdb redid the calling of the PCR reads with MiXCR, one entry per CDR3 protein. The sample consists of hundreds of thousands of distinct CDR3 sequences, 23% of them appearing once. The sequencing used PBMCs, mostly from graft donor cells, collected 360 days after TCRalphabeta/CD19-depleted stem cell transplant. The origin of the receptors is a boy younger than two who had a stem cell transplant for acute myeloid leukemia, so the T cells may come from the graft donor.

This clonotype was observed at least ten times. In DNA form, the CDR3 reads TGTGCCAGCAGCTTAAAGGACAGGGCAGAAGCTTTCTTT. Translated: CASSLKDRAEAFF. The rearrangement uses TRBV7-9 and TRBJ1-1, with 8 nucleotides matching TRBD1. Per the germline V gene, CDR1 is SEHNR and CDR2 is FQNEAQ (reference sequence). V lost 2 bases and J lost 8; bases outside the gene matches: 4. The CDR3 consists of 13 residues.

In its sample, this clonotype was seen a few times. In DNA, the CDR3 is TGTGCCACCAGCAGAGCGCCGACCGGGGTGGAAGCGGGGTACCAAGAGACCCAGTACTTC. It translates to CATSRAPTGVEAGYQETQYF. The V gene is TRBV15, the J gene TRBJ2-5; 7 bases align to TRBD2. J was trimmed by 0 bases and V by 1 base; bases with no gene match: 17. The CDR3 consists of 20 residues. Per the germline V gene, CDR1 is LNHNV and CDR2 is YYDKDF (reference sequence).

In this sample, this clonotype turned up many times. This rearrangement joins TRBV29-1 to TRBJ1-1, with D maybe TRBD1 (6 bases). V was shortened by 7 bases and J by 4 bases, with 16 bases between the two germline ends. Germline V gene sequence: CDR1 SQVTM, CDR2 ANQGSEA. There are 13 residues in the CDR3. The CDR3 here is CSGSQGRSTEAFF. In DNA form, the CDR3 reads TGCAGCGGTTCACAGGGTCGCAGCACTGAAGCTTTCTTT.

In its sample, this clonotype was seen a few times. V is TRBV9 and J is TRBJ2-1, with D unresolved. V was cut by 0 bases and J by 3 bases, with 7 bases left in between. This CDR3 contains 14 residues. Germline V lookup: CDR1 SGDLS, CDR2 YYNGEE. In DNA form, the CDR3 reads TGTGCCAGCAGCGTAGACCACGGCTACAATGAGCAGTTCTTC. Encoded protein: CASSVDHGYNEQFF. Variable domain in full (rest from reference TRBV9 and TRBJ2-1): DSGVTQTPKHLITATGQRVTLRCSPRSGDLSVYWYQQSLDQGLQFLIQYYNGEERAKGNILERFSAQQFPDLHSELNLSSLELGDSALYFCASSVDHGYNEQFFGPGTRLTVL.